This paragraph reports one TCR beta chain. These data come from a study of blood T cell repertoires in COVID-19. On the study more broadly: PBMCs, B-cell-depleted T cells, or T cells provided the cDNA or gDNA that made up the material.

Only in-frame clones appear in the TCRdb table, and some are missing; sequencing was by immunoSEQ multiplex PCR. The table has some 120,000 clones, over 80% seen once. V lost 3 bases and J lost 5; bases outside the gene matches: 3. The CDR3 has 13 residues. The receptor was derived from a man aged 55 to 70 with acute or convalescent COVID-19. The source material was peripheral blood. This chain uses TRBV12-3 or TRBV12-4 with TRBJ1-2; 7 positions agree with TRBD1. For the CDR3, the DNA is TGTGCCAGCAGTTTGGAGGGGGCTTATGGCTACACCTTC. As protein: CASSLEGAYGYTF.